This TCR beta chain was sequenced during a study of T cell changes during pregnancy in multiple sclerosis. The V end was cut by 4 bases, the J end by 3 bases, with 21 bases between. The CDR3 contains 17 residues. Germline assignment: CDR1 SGDLS and CDR2 YYNGEE. Profiling relied on immunoSEQ multiplex PCR, and the TCRdb table lists in-frame clones only, not all of them. The table records about 59,000 clones, 87% of them present only once. The rearrangement links TRBV9 to TRBJ2-3; D not certain. Sequencing was performed on peripheral blood from another person, used as feeder cells. The origin of this receptor is a human donor whose cells served as feeder cells for cultures in a pregnancy study. CDR3: CASSPPLLYQRTDTQYF. Here the CDR3 DNA reads TGTGCCAGCAGCCCCCCCCTTTTGTACCAAAGAACAGATACGCAGTATTTT.